The clone carrying this T cell receptor (beta chain) was counted ten times or more. Its antigen is unknown. Clinical symptoms, serum thyroxine and TRAb, thyroid ultrasound and orbital computed tomography were used for the diagnoses. The source material, RNA transcripts, was used to amplify TCR beta CDR3 regions. Primed by the HTBI set, a first-round RT-PCR was run on the TCR CDR3. TCRdb reanalysed the multiplex PCR reads using MiXCR and keeps one entry per CDR3 protein. The sample has about 360,000 distinct CDR3 sequences; 15% to 18% are singletons. This sample stems from a study of T cells in Graves' hyperthyroidism and ophthalmopathy. Looking at the study overall: Peripheral blood was obtained at initial diagnosis, preceding any treatment.

Overall study results and limits: Ophthalmopathy was predicted by the model a median of about 6.7 months ahead of onset.

In germline, CDR1 is SGHRS, CDR2 YFSETQ. The CDR3 loop spans 15 amino acids. The V and J ends lost 0 bases and 2 bases respectively, with 6 bases between them. This clonotype originated in a woman between 18 and 29 years old with Graves' hyperthyroidism that later progressed to Graves' ophthalmopathy. The V gene is TRBV5-1, the J gene TRBJ1-6, with TRBD1 as a possible D gene (5 bases). Sequencing was performed on blood. CDR3 coding DNA: TGCGCCAGCAGCTTGGAGGGGACCTATAATTCACCCCTCCACTTT. This encodes CASSLEGTYNSPLHF.